The rows below give T cell receptor beta chains drawn from one sample of a study of shared clonotypes between healthy human individuals. The table came from immunoSEQ multiplex PCR; TCRdb's copy has only in-frame clones and leaves some out. The data hold approximately 460,000 clones, with approximately 71% observed a single time. Material for sequencing was PBMCs. The receptors were sampled from a woman in her forties in good health. Some clones in this sample may be carry-over from other donors' samples. The CDR3 runs from the conserved cysteine through the conserved F or W. D genes are given only for firm matches. Clone size appears in some rows only: once, few, many, or a class for an expanded clone.

d_call: TRBD2; clone_size: -; v_call: TRBV14; j_call: TRBJ2-3; cdr3_aa: CASSQPGLASDTQYF; cdr3_nt: TGTGCCAGCAGCCAACCTGGACTAGCTTCAGATACGCAGTATTTT
d_call: -; clone_size: -; v_call: TRBV5-6; j_call: TRBJ1-3; cdr3_aa: CASSPISGNTIYF; cdr3_nt: TGTGCCAGCAGCCCAATCTCTGGAAACACCATATATTTT
d_call: TRBD2; clone_size: many; v_call: TRBV5-4; j_call: TRBJ2-7; cdr3_aa: CASSPVGAGEQYF; cdr3_nt: TGTGCCAGCAGCCCTGTGGGAGCGGGGGAGCAGTACTTC
d_call: TRBD2; clone_size: -; v_call: TRBV11-3; j_call: TRBJ2-1; cdr3_aa: CASSPRLAGDYNEQFF; cdr3_nt: TGTGCCAGCAGCCCCCGACTAGCGGGAGACTACAATGAGCAGTTCTTC
d_call: -; clone_size: -; v_call: TRBV27; j_call: TRBJ2-7; cdr3_aa: CASSLISGYEQYF; cdr3_nt: TGTGCCAGCAGTTTAATTAGCGGCTACGAGCAGTACTTC
d_call: -; clone_size: few; v_call: TRBV6-1; j_call: TRBJ2-2; cdr3_aa: CASSRRDTGELFF; cdr3_nt: TGTGCCAGCAGCCGACGGGACACCGGGGAGCTGTTTTTT
d_call: -; clone_size: many; v_call: TRBV6-1; j_call: TRBJ1-2; cdr3_aa: CASSAEDDRPGYGYTF; cdr3_nt: TGTGCCAGCAGTGCCGAAGACGACAGGCCAGGCTATGGCTACACCTTC
d_call: -; clone_size: -; v_call: TRBV5-4; j_call: TRBJ1-3; cdr3_aa: CASSRGGPSGNTIYF; cdr3_nt: TGTGCCAGCTCCCGGGGGGGGCCCTCTGGAAACACCATATATTTT
d_call: TRBD2; clone_size: -; v_call: TRBV7-9; j_call: TRBJ2-3; cdr3_aa: CASSVEPGLATDTQYF; cdr3_nt: TGTGCCAGCAGCGTAGAACCGGGACTAGCCACAGATACGCAGTATTTT
d_call: -; clone_size: -; v_call: TRBV29-1; j_call: TRBJ2-7; cdr3_aa: CSAVPSEGEQYF; cdr3_nt: TGCAGCGCAGTACCGTCAGAGGGGGAGCAGTACTTC
d_call: TRBD1; clone_size: -; v_call: TRBV27; j_call: TRBJ1-2; cdr3_aa: CASRPNRGRDYGCTF; cdr3_nt: TGTGCCAGCAGACCAAACAGGGGGCGCGACTATGGCTGCACCTTC
d_call: -; clone_size: -; v_call: TRBV28; j_call: TRBJ1-4; cdr3_aa: CASTEGGAREKLFF; cdr3_nt: TGTGCCAGCACTGAAGGGGGGGCTCGGGAAAAACTGTTTTTT